This T cell receptor (beta chain) was observed in a study of blood T cells in healthy people across ages. The CDR3 totals 14 residues. Germline CDR1 SSHAT, CDR2 FNYEAQ (reference sequence). Primers used in a second PCR of roughly 6 to 12 cycles were a sample-barcoded 5' primer and a J-beta primer mix. CDR3-containing paired-end reads numbering at least 2.5 million came from each sample. TCRdb reprocessed the 5' RACE reads via MiXCR and lists one record per CDR3 protein. The repertoire consists of about 900,000 distinct CDR3 sequences, with under 80% occurring once and the leading ten covering around a quarter. The donors, healthy Caucasians from Russia, were aged roughly 6 to 90. Isolation yielded PBMCs, at least 7 million per sample, in every case. This clonotype was counted a few times. Antigen specificity is unknown. Germline and junction disagree at one end, which may indicate a read error. Study results and limitations: Researchers report that TCR beta diversity correlated strongly with naive T cell percentage.

The rearrangement links TRBV7-7 to TRBJ1-5; 8 positions agree with TRBD1. The clonotype was recovered from a man aged 25 to 40 in good health. What was sequenced was blood. The CDR3, as DNA: TGTGCTAGCAGCTTCCCGACAGGGGATCAGCCCCAGCATTTT. Encoded protein: CASSFPTGDQPQHF.